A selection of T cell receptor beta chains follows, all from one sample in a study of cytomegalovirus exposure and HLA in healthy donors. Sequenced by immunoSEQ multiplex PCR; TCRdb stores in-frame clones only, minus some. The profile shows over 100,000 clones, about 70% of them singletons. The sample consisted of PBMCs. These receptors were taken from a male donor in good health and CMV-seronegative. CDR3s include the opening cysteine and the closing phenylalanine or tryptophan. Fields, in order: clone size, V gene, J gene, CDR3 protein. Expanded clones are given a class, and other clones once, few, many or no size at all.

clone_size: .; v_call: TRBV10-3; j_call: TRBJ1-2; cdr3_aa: CAISESISYGYTF
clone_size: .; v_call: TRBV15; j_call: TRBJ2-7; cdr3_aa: CATSGGRGPYEQYF
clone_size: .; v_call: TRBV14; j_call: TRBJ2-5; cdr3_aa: CASSQDLGQETQYF
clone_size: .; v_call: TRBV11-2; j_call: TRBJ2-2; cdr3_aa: CASSLVSLGLTGELFF
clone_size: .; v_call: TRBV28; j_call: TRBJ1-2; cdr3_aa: CASRLRESYGYTF
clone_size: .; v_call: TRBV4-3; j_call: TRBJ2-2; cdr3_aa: CASSQQSGTGEAGELFF
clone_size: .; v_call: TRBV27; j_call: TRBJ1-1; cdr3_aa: CASSLSAGVTEAFF
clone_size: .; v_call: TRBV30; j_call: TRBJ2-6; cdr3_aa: CAWSVTVSANVLTF
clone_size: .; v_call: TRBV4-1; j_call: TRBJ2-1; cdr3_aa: CASRGTGTSSRDEQFF
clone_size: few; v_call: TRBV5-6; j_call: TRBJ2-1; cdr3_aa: CASSGLDRDHNEQFF
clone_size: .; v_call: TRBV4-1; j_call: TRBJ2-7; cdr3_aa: CASSQGLAVVEQYF
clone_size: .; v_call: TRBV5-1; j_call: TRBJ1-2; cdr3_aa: CASSVSGQGLDYGYTF
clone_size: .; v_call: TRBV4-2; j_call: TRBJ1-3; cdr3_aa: CASSQDRQGGNTIYF
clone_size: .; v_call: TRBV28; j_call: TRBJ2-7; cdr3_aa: CASRQGPYEQYF
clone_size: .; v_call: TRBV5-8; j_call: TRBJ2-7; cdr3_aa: CASSRRQDSYGQYF
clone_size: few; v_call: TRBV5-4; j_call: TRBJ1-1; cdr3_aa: CASSLGGLFNTEAFF
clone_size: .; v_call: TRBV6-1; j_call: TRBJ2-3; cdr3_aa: CATSGTSSLARTDTQYF
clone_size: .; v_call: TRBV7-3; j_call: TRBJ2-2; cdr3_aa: CASSASGAGLGGELFF
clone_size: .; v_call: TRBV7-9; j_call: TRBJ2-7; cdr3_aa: CASSLGGGTTFYGEQYF
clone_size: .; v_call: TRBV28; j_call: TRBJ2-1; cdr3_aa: CASSLLGDEQFF
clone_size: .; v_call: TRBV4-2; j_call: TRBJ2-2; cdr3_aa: CASSPEAGTATGELFF
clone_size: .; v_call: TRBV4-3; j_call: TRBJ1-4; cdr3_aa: CASSQEFSQGRATNEKLFF
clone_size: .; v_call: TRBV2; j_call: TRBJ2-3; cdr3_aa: CASSDLTSGSDTQYF
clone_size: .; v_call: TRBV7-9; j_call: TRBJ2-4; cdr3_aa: CASSLGGGAGAKNIQYF
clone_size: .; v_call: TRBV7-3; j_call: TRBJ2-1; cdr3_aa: CASSEQRGGLGEQFF
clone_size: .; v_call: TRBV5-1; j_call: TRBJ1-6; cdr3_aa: CASSTDPGQGGSPLHF
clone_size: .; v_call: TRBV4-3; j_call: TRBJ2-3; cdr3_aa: CASSQEDSRTDTQYF
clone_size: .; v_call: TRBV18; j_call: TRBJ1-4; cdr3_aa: CASSPPGTGFEKLFF
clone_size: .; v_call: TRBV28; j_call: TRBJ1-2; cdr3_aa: CASSPVRGQFYGYTF
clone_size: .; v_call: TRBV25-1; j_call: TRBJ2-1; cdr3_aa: CASSLRGRVTSYNEQFF
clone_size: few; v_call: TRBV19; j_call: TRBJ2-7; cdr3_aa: CASSLQTGHYEQYF
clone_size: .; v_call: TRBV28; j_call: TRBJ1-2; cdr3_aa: CASWDRGLGYGYTF
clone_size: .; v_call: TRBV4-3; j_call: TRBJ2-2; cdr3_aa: CASSQGPSGGGLNTGELFF
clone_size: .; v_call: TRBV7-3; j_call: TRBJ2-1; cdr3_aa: CASSLRGYNEQFF
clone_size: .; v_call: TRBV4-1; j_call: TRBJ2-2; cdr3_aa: CASSQDDGGVNTGELFF
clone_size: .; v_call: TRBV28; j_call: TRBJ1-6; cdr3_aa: CASSRWGDSPLHF
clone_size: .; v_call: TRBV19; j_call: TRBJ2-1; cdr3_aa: CASSADFSLNEQFF
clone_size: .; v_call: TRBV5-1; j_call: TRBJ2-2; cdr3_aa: CASSLTGVGTGELFF
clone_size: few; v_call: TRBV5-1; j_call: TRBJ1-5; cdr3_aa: CASSLRGDNQPQHF
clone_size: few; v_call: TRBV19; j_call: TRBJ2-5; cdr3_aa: CASSIWGQSETQYF